These 27 T cell receptor beta chains came from one sample sequenced in a study of blood T cells in healthy people across ages. For the second PCR, which ran for about 6 to 11 cycles, a sample-barcoded 5' primer and a J-beta primer mix were used. Each CDR3 protein gets one entry after TCRdb re-called the 5' RACE reads with MiXCR. The data contain about 400,000 distinct CDR3 sequences, about 55% of them singletons. The specimen was blood. These TCRs come from a man aged 55 to 69 in good health.

The chain is built from TRBV28 and TRBJ2-2, with 10 bases identical to TRBD2. This CDR3 spans 15 amino acids. Unmatched junction bases numbered 1, after V lost 3 bases and J lost 3 bases. Germline loops: CDR1 MDHEN, CDR2 SYDVKM. The CDR3 region has the DNA TGTGCCAGCAGTTTTCTAGCGGGGGACACCGGGGAGCTGTTTTTT. This gives the protein CASSFLAGDTGELFF.

Details on this clonotype: This sequence may be a read error, since a much larger clone differs from it by one base. V usage is TRBV7-3 and J usage is TRBJ2-1, with D unclear. CDR3 length equals 13 residues. Trimming took 5 bases from V and 9 from J, leaving 14 bases between them. In germline, CDR1 is SGHTA, CDR2 FQGTGA. CDR3 sequence (DNA): TGTGCCAGCAGCACCGGGCCTTCGAGTGAGCAGTTCTTC. Its protein product is CASSTGPSSEQFF.

Remarks on this clonotype: At one end the junction does not follow the germline gene, possibly because of a read error. The chain recombines TRBV7-9 with TRBJ2-5, with D possibly being TRBD1 (5 bases). CDR1 and CDR2 from the germline V gene are SEHNR and FQNEAQ (reference sequence). The CDR3 is made up of 14 amino acids. CDR3 nucleotide sequence: TGTGCCAGCAGCTTAATCAGGGTTCAAGAGACCCGGTACTTC. Translated: CASSLIRVQETRYF.

This chain connects TRBV20-1 to TRBJ2-7; TRBD1 might be the D (6 bases). Trimming cost V 6 bases and J 3 bases, with 15 bases left between them. Germline loops: CDR1 DFQATT, CDR2 SNEGSKA (reference sequence). The CDR3 loop spans 13 amino acids. Here the CDR3 DNA reads TGCAGTGCCGCCGACAGGAGGCACTACGAGCAGTACTTC. This encodes CSAADRRHYEQYF.

This clonotype was observed once. The chain has TRBV14 and TRBJ2-2, with 7 positions matching TRBD1. There are 18 residues in the CDR3. V gave up 1 base and J gave up 4 bases; unmatched junction bases: 12. From germline, CDR1 is SGHDN and CDR2 FVKESK. The CDR3 sequence: CASSQVEFVTGTTGELFF. CDR3 nucleotide sequence: TGTGCCAGCAGCCAAGTTGAATTCGTGACAGGGACCACCGGGGAGCTGTTTTTT.

The J gene is TRBJ1-5, the V gene TRBV12-3 or TRBV12-4; D is uncertain. This CDR3 has 13 residues. V lost 5 bases and J 7 bases, leaving 12 bases between the germline ends. CDR3 sequence: CASSPPTGQPQHF. The CDR3 bases are TGTGCCAGCAGTCCCCCAACGGGCCAGCCCCAGCATTTT.

A note on this clonotype: Being one base from a much bigger clone, this may be a read error. The rearrangement uses TRBV6-6 and TRBJ1-2; D is unclear. Germline assignment: CDR1 MNHNY and CDR2 SVGAGI (reference sequence). The CDR3 loop spans 14 amino acids. CDR3 region: CAGSYVGTNYGYTF. The CDR3 nucleotides read TGTGCCGGCAGTTACGTTGGCACTAACTATGGCTACACCTTC.

This clonotype ranks as medium-sized. The chain combines TRBV20-1 with TRBJ2-3, with unresolved D. V lost 5 bases to trimming and J lost 1 base, with 16 bases between them. The CDR3 totals 15 residues. Germline V gene lookup returns CDR1 DFQATT and CDR2 SNEGSKA (reference sequence). Here the CDR3 reads CSAGSRHVGTDTQYF. The CDR3 DNA is TGCAGTGCTGGGTCCCGGCATGTCGGCACAGATACGCAGTATTTT.

With respect to this clonotype: It may be a read error: a sequence one base away is much more abundant. V is TRBV20-1 and J is TRBJ2-1; 12 bases are a match to TRBD2. The V gene end was trimmed by 6 bases and the J gene end by 6 bases; junction bases not matched to a gene: 9. Germline V gives CDR1 DFQATT, CDR2 SNEGSKA (reference sequence). This CDR3 contains 15 residues. The CDR3 here is CSAPSGREGGNEQFF. CDR3 DNA: TGCAGTGCCCCTAGCGGGAGGGAGGGAGGCAATGAGCAGTTCTTC.

This clonotype was seen only a few times. The chain carries TRBV4-3 and TRBJ2-6; 8 positions match TRBD2. Germline CDR1 is LGHNA and CDR2 is YSLEER. Trimming cost V 4 bases and J 0 bases; bases outside gene matches: 5. This CDR3 spans 17 amino acids. The CDR3 region is CASSLSAGGSGANVLTF. The CDR3 DNA reads TGCGCCAGCAGCCTCTCCGCGGGGGGCTCTGGGGCCAACGTCCTGACTTTC.

Comment on this clonotype: This may come from a read error, since a much larger clone is one base off. The rearrangement uses TRBV6-2 or TRBV6-3 and TRBJ2-4; D remains unclear. The J call may be mistaken, given a closer DNA end match to TRBJ2-7. The CDR3 is made up of 13 amino acids. Germline V lookup: CDR1 MNHEY, CDR2 SVGEGT. The CDR3 region has the DNA TGTGCCAACAGTCACCTTCTATGGTACGAGCAGTACTTC. This translates into CANSHLLWYEQYF.

This clonotype was picked up a small number of times. The V and J genes are TRBV5-1 and TRBJ2-5, with 7 bases identical to TRBD1. The CDR3 consists of 15 residues. Germline V gives CDR1 SGHRS, CDR2 YFSETQ. J gave up 2 bases and V 4 bases, and 8 bases lay outside the gene matches. CDR3 loop: CASSRSGTEQETQYF. The CDR3, as DNA: TGCGCCAGCAGCCGAAGTGGGACAGAGCAAGAGACCCAGTACTTC.

This clonotype was observed at least ten times. The rearrangement joins TRBV11-3 to TRBJ2-1; 8 nucleotides agree with TRBD2. CDR3 length: 15 amino acids. The junction had 3 bases not matched to a gene; V was cut back by 5 bases and J by 0 bases. Germline V gene sequence: CDR1 SGHNT, CDR2 YENEEA. The CDR3 DNA is TGTGCCAGCAGCCTCAGCGGGAGCTCCTACAATGAGCAGTTCTTC. Its translation: CASSLSGSSYNEQFF.

V usage is TRBV11-3 and J usage is TRBJ2-1, with a tentative D call TRBD2 (6 bases). The CDR3 has 15 residues. Trimming shortened V by 1 base and J by 9 bases, and 16 bases separated the two germline ends. Germline V CDR1 and CDR2: SGHNT, YENEEA. CDR3 in amino acids: CASSLGSGSRSEQFF. The CDR3 DNA reads TGTGCCAGCAGCTTAGGGTCCGGGAGCCGGAGTGAGCAGTTCTTC.

The V and J genes are TRBV7-2 and TRBJ2-7, with D possibly matching TRBD2 (5 bases). Germline loops: CDR1 SGHTA, CDR2 FQGNSA. CDR3 length: 16 amino acids. Between the trimmed V and J ends, which lost 5 bases and 3 bases, there was a span of 20 bases. CDR3 sequence: CASSLLGGSEGYEQYF. The DNA for the CDR3 is TGTGCCAGCAGCCTCTTAGGCGGGTCTGAAGGCTACGAGCAGTACTTC.

About this clonotype: At one boundary the junction diverges from the germline segment, which might be a read error. The chain employs TRBV20-1 and TRBJ2-1, with 10 bases lining up with TRBD2. The CDR3 consists of 14 residues. Per the germline V gene, CDR1 is DFQATT and CDR2 is SNEGSKA (reference sequence). The CDR3 sequence: CSATSGARYNEQLF. CDR3 coding DNA: TGCAGTGCAACTAGCGGGGCACGCTACAATGAGCAGTTATTC.

This chain links TRBV5-4 with TRBJ2-3, with D maybe TRBD1 (5 bases). Trimming shortened V by 3 bases and J by 0 bases, and 11 bases separated the two germline ends. The germline CDR1 and CDR2 sequences are SGHNT and YYREEE (reference sequence). The CDR3 has 15 residues. The CDR3 bases are TGTGCCAGCAGCTCCGCGACAGTAAGCACAGATACGCAGTATTTT. This encodes CASSSATVSTDTQYF.

The genes are TRBV20-1 and TRBJ1-2; the D gene is possibly TRBD1 (5 bases). Deletions cut 6 bases from V and 4 bases from J, with 12 bases between. CDR3 length equals 12 residues. Germline V gene lookup returns CDR1 DFQATT and CDR2 SNEGSKA (reference sequence). The CDR3 reads CSAEDRSYGYTF. The CDR3 DNA is TGCAGTGCGGAAGACAGATCCTATGGCTACACCTTC.

V usage is TRBV4-2 and J usage is TRBJ2-1; D perhaps matches TRBD2 (6 bases). V was trimmed by 0 bases and J by 3 bases, leaving 9 bases between them. Germline CDR1 reads LGHNA; CDR2 reads YNFKEQ. The CDR3 extends over 15 amino acids. CDR3 in DNA: TGTGCCAGCAGCCAAGAGGGGGGACTCTACAATGAGCAGTTCTTC. It codes for CASSQEGGLYNEQFF.

The rearrangement uses TRBV20-1 and TRBJ2-3; 16 bases are shared with TRBD2. Trimming took 5 bases from V and 2 from J; bases not matched to a gene: 10. Germline V gene sequence: CDR1 DFQATT, CDR2 SNEGSKA (reference sequence). The length of the CDR3 is 18 residues. CDR3 in DNA: TGCAGTGCTCAACGACCGGGACTAGCGGGAGGGATCACAGATACGCAGTATTTT. Translating gives CSAQRPGLAGGITDTQYF.

V and J are TRBV7-2 and TRBJ2-5; 12 bases align to TRBD2. The V gene's germline CDR1 is SGHTA and CDR2 FQGNSA. The CDR3 extends over 14 amino acids. J gave up 11 bases and V 5 bases, and 9 bases lay outside the gene matches. The CDR3: CASSPTSGSNEQYF. As DNA, the CDR3 is TGTGCCAGCAGCCCGACTAGCGGGAGTAATGAGCAGTACTTC.

This clonotype has more than one count but fewer than ten. V usage is TRBV7-6 and J usage is TRBJ1-1; tentative D call: TRBD1 (5 bases). The CDR3 is 16 residues long. CDR1 and CDR2 from the germline V gene are SGHVS and FNYEAQ. Trimming took off 0 bases at V and 1 base at J, with 12 bases between the two ends. The CDR3, as DNA: TGTGCCAGCAGCTTAGCAACCATTGGGGGGAACACTGAAGCTTTCTTT. Translating gives CASSLATIGGNTEAFF.

This clonotype was detected ten times or more. The rearrangement joins TRBV7-2 to TRBJ1-2, with 7 bases aligning to TRBD1. CDR3 length equals 16 residues. Germline lookup yields CDR1 SGHTA and CDR2 FQGNSA. J gave up 4 bases and V 5 bases, and 13 bases lay outside the gene matches. In nucleotides, the CDR3 is TGTGCCAGCAGCCCCAACCCCGGACAGGTGGGCTATGGCTACACCTTC. This codes for CASSPNPGQVGYGYTF.

This clonotype was seen many times. The chain combines TRBV14 with TRBJ2-4, with D possibly matching TRBD2 (7 bases). Per the germline V gene, CDR1 is SGHDN and CDR2 is FVKESK. V lost 6 bases and J 2 bases, leaving 14 bases between the germline ends. The CDR3 has 15 amino acids. The CDR3 is CASSTGGASKNIQYF. The DNA for the CDR3 is TGTGCCAGCAGTACGGGGGGCGCGTCCAAAAACATTCAGTACTTC. The entire variable domain, with the rest obtained from reference TRBV14 and TRBJ2-4, is as follows: EAGVTQFPSHSVIEKGQTVTLRCDPISGHDNLYWYRRVMGKEIKFLLHFVKESKQDESGMPNNRFLAERTGGTYSTLKVQPAELEDSGVYFCASSTGGASKNIQYFGAGTRLSVL.

The chain is built from TRBV28 and TRBJ2-7; 10 nucleotides line up with TRBD1. V gave up 5 bases and J gave up 3 bases; unmatched junction bases: 7. Germline CDR1 is MDHEN and CDR2 is SYDVKM. The CDR3 runs 15 residues. DNA for the CDR3: TGTGCCAGCAGTGGGGACAGGGGCTCCTACTACGAGCAGTACTTC. Translating it yields CASSGDRGSYYEQYF.

V is TRBV5-1 and J is TRBJ2-2, with TRBD2 matching over 11 bases. CDR1 is SGHRS and CDR2 is YFSETQ in the germline V gene. Trimming cost V 2 bases and J 6 bases; bases outside gene matches: 6. The CDR3 has 16 residues. The CDR3 spells CASSFGLAGDPGELFF. CDR3 bases: TGCGCCAGCAGCTTCGGACTAGCGGGCGACCCCGGGGAGCTGTTTTTT.

V gene TRBV10-2 combines with J gene TRBJ2-7; 11 bases are a match to TRBD1. Per the germline V gene, CDR1 is WSHSY and CDR2 is SAAADI. The junction had 8 bases not matched to a gene; V was cut back by 6 bases and J by 4 bases. CDR3 length: 15 residues. CDR3 DNA: TGCGCCAGCAGGATGCCGGGACAGGGGGGTTACGAGCAGTACTTC. Its translation: CASRMPGQGGYEQYF.